This TCR beta chain originates from a study of CD8+CD57+ T cells in acquired aplastic anemia. Across the study: Mean yield of DNA from sorted CD4+ and CD8+ cells was around 3 ug.

Genomic DNA provided the template from which TCR beta VDJ and CDR3 profiles were obtained. Each CDR3 protein gets one entry after TCRdb re-called the reads with MiXCR. The repertoire holds roughly 240,000 distinct CDR3 sequences, with around half as singletons. Individuals selected for sequencing had exhibited CD8+CD57+ cell expansion on flow cytometry. All patients had severe acquired aplastic anemia. The length of the CDR3 is 19 residues. V shed 4 bases, J shed 0 bases, and the junction held 15 bases outside the gene matches. Germline CDR1 SGHDT, CDR2 YYEEEE. As concerns this clonotype: Its antigen is currently unknown.

Whole-study findings and limits: Patients and controls were not found to differ significantly in CD8+ Simpson's diversity.

Sequenced: sorted CD4+, CD8+, or CD8+CD57+ T cells (not recorded which) from PBMCs. This sequence joins TRBV5-6 and TRBJ2-4; TRBD1 matches at 8 bases. The source of this sequence is a human donor with aplastic anemia. This CDR3 reads CASSATRDRTSLAKNIQYF. CDR3 coding DNA: TGTGCCAGCAGCGCCACGCGGGACAGGACTTCCTTAGCCAAAAACATTCAGTACTTC.